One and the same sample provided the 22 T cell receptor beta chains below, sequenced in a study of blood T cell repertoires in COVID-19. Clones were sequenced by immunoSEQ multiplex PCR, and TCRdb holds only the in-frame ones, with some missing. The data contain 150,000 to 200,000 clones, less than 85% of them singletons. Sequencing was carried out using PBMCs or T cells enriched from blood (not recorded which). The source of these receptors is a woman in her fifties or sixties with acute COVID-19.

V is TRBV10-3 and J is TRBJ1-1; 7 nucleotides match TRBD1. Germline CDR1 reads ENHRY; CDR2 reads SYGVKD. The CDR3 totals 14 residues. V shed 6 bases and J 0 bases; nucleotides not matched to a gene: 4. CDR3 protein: CAIRQGFMNTEAFF. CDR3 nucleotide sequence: TGTGCCATCAGACAGGGGTTCATGAACACTGAAGCTTTCTTT.

CDR3 region: CASRTGQGFYGYTF. The CDR3 bases are TGTGCCAGCAGGACCGGACAGGGCTTCTATGGCTACACCTTC. This chain connects TRBV2 to TRBJ1-2, with 8 bases that match TRBD1. V trimming: 6 bases; J trimming: 4 bases; junction bases outside the gene matches: 7. The germline gives CDR1 SNHLY, CDR2 FYNNEI. CDR3 length equals 14 residues.

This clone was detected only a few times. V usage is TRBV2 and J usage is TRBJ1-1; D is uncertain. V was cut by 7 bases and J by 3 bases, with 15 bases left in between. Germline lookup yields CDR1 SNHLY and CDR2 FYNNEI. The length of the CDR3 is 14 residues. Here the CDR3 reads CASNPRRGYTEAFF. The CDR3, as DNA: TGTGCCAGCAATCCGAGACGCGGTTACACTGAAGCTTTCTTT. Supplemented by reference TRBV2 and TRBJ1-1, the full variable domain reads EPEVTQTPSHQVTQMGQEVILRCVPISNHLYFYWYRQILGQKVEFLVSFYNNEISEKSEIFDDQFSVERPDGSNFTLKIRSTKLEDSAMYFCASNPRRGYTEAFFGQGTRLTVV.

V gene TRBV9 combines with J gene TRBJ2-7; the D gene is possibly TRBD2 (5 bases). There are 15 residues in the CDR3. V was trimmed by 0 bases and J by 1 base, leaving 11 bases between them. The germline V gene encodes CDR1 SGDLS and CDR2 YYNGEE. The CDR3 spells CASSVAPRGSYEQYF. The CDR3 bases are TGTGCCAGCAGCGTAGCCCCACGGGGTTCCTACGAGCAGTACTTC.

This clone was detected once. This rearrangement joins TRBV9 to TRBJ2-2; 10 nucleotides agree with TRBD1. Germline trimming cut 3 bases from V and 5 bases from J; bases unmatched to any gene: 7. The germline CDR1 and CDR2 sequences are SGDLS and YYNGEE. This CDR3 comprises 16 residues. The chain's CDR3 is CASSAPTGGLTGELFF. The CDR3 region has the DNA TGTGCCAGCAGCGCACCGACAGGGGGCTTAACCGGGGAGCTGTTTTTT.

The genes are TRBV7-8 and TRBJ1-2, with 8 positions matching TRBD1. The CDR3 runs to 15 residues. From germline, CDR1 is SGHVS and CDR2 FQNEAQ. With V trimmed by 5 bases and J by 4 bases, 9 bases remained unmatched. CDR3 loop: CASSILDRGAYGYTF. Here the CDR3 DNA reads TGTGCCAGCAGCATCCTCGACAGGGGTGCCTATGGCTACACCTTC.

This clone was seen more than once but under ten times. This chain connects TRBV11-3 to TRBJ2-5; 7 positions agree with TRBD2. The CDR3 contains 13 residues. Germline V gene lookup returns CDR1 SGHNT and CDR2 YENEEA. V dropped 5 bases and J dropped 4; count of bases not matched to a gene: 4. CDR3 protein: CASSSREGETQYF. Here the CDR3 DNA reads TGTGCCAGCAGCAGCAGGGAGGGAGAGACCCAGTACTTC.

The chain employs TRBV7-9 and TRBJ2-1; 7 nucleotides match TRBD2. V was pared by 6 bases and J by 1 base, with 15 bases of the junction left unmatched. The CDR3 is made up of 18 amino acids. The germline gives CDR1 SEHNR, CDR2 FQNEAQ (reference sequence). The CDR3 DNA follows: TGTGCCAGCAGTAAACCCGACATTTCTAGCGGTTCCTACAATGAGCAGTTCTTC. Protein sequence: CASSKPDISSGSYNEQFF.

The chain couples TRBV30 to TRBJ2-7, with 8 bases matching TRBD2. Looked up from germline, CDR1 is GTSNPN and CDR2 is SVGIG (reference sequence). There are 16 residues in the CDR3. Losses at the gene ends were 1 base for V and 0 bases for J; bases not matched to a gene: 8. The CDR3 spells CAWSGPRSGSSYEQYF. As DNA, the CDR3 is TGTGCCTGGAGTGGTCCTCGGAGCGGGAGCTCCTACGAGCAGTACTTC.

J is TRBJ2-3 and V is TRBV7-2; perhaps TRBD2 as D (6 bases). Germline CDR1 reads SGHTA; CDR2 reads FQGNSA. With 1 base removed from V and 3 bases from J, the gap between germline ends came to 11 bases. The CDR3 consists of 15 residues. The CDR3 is CASSLGRGPTDTQYF. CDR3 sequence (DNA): TGTGCCAGCAGCTTAGGGCGGGGCCCGACAGATACGCAGTATTTT.

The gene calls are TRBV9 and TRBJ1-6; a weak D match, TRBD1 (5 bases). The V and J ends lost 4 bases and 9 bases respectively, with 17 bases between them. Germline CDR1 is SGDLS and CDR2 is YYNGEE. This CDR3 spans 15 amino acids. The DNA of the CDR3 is TGTGCCAGCAGCTCCCGAGGAGGGGTGTTTTCACCCCTCCACTTT. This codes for CASSSRGGVFSPLHF.

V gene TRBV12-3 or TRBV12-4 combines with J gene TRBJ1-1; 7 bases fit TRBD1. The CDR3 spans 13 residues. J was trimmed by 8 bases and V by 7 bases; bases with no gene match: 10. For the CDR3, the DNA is TGTGCCAGCATCCTAGGGGGCTCAGGAGAAGCTTTCTTT. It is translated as CASILGGSGEAFF.

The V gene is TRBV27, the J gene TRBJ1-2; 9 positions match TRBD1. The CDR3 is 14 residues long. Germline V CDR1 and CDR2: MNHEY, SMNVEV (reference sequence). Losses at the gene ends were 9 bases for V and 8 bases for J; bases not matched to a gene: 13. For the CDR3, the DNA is TGTGCCAGTTCGTTTCAGGGTGGACAGGGGGGCTACACCTTC. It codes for CASSFQGGQGGYTF.

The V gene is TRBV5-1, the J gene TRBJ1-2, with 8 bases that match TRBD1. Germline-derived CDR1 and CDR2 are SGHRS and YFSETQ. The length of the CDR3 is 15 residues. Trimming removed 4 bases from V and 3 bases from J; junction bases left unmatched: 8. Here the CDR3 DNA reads TGCGCCAGCAGCGAGGGACAGGTGAGGGACTATGGCTACACCTTC. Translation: CASSEGQVRDYGYTF. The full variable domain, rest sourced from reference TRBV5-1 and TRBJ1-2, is KAGVTQTPRYLIKTRGQQVTLSCSPISGHRSVSWYQQTPGQGLQFLFEYFSETQRNKGNFPGRFSGRQFSNSRSEMNVSTLELGDSALYLCASSEGQVRDYGYTFGSGTRLTVV.

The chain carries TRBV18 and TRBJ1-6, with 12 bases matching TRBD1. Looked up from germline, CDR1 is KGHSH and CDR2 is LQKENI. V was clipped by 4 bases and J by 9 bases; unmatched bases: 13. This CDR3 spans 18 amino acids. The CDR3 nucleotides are TGTGCCAGCTCACTAGGTCTGGGACAGGGGGCGCGAAGTTCACCCCTCCACTTT. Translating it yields CASSLGLGQGARSSPLHF.

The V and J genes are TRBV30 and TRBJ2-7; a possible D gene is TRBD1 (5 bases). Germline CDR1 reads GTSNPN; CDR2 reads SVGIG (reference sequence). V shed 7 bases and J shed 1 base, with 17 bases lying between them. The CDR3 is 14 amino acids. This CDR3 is CASTWWGQSYEQYF. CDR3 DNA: TGTGCCTCCACGTGGTGGGGCCAATCCTACGAGCAGTACTTC.

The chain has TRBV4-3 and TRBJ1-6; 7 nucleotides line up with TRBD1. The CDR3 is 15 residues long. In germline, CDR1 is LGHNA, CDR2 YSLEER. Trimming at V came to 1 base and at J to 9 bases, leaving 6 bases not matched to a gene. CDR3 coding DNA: TGCGCCAGCAGCCAAGCGACAGGGACGATTTCACCCCTCCACTTT. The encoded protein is CASSQATGTISPLHF.

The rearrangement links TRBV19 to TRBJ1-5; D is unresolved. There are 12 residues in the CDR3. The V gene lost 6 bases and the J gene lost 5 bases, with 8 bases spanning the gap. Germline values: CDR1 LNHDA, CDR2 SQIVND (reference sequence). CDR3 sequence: CASRARDQPQHF. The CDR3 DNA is TGTGCCAGTAGGGCGCGGGATCAGCCCCAGCATTTT.

CDR3 sequence (DNA): TGTGCCAGCGAACCCCGGGGGGGAGTAGGGTATGGCTACACCTTC. Translating it yields CASEPRGGVGYGYTF. This sequence joins TRBV2 and TRBJ1-2; maybe TRBD1 (5 bases). V lost 8 bases and J 5 bases, leaving 21 bases between the germline ends. The CDR3 runs to 15 residues. From germline, CDR1 is SNHLY and CDR2 FYNNEI.

For the CDR3, the DNA is TGTGCCAGCAGAGACAGCTACAATGAGCAGTTCTTC. Encoded protein: CASRDSYNEQFF. The genes are TRBV12-3 or TRBV12-4 and TRBJ2-1, with D perhaps matching TRBD1 (5 bases). The CDR3 consists of 12 residues. The V and J ends lost 6 bases and 3 bases respectively, with 6 bases between them.

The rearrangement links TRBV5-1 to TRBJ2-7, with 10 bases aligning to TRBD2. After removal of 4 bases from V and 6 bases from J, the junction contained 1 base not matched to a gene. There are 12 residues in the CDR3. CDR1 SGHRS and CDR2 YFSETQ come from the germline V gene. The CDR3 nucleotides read TGCGCCAGCAGCCTAGCGGGAGCCGAGCAGTACTTC. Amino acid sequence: CASSLAGAEQYF.

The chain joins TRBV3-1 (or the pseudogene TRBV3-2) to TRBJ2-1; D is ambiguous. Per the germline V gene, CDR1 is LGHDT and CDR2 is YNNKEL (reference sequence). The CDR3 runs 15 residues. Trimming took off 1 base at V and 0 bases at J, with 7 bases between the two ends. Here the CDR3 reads CASSQVESSYNEQFF. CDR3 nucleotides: TGTGCCAGCAGCCAAGTTGAGAGCTCCTACAATGAGCAGTTCTTC.